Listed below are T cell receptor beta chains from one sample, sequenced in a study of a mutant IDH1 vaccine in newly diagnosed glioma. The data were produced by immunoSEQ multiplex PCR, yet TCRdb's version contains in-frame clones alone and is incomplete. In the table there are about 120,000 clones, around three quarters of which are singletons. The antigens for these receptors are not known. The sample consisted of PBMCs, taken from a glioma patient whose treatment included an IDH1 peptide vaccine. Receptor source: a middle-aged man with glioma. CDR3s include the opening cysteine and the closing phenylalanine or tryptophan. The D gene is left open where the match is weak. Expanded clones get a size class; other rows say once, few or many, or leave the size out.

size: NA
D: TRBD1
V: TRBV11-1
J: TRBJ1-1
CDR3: CASSRDRGAAFF
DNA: TGTGCCAGCAGCCGGGACAGGGGTGCAGCTTTCTTT

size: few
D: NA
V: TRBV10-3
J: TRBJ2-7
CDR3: CAISGAYEQYF
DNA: TGTGCCATCAGTGGTGCGTACGAGCAGTACTTC

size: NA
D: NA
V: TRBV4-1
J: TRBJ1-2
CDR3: CASSQVAGAYGYTF
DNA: TGCGCCAGCAGCCAAGTGGCCGGTGCCTATGGCTACACCTTC

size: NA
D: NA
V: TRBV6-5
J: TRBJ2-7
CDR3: CASSPPMGREQYF
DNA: TGTGCCAGCAGTCCTCCGATGGGGAGAGAGCAGTACTTC

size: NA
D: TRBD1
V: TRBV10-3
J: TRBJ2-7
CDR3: CATWTGVHEQYF
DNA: TGTGCCACGTGGACAGGGGTACACGAGCAGTACTTC

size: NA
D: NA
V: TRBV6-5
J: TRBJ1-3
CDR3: CASSLRGRSGNTIYF
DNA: TGTGCCAGCAGTCTGCGGGGACGCTCTGGAAACACCATATATTTT

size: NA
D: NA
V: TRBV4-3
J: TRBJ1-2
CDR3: CASSQVNEGGPFGYTF
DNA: TGCGCCAGCAGCCAAGTTAATGAAGGGGGTCCCTTTGGCTACACCTTC

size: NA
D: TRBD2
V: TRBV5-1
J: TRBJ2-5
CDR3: CASSLELAGGRRYF
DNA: TGCGCCAGCAGCTTGGAACTAGCGGGAGGCCGTCGGTACTTC

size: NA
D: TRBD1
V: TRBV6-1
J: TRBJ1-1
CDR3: CASSWTGAVEAFF
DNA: TGTGCCAGCAGCTGGACAGGGGCCGTTGAAGCTTTCTTT

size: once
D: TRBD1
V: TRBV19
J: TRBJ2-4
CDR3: CASSSPFGQGAENIQYF
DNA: TGTGCCAGTAGTTCCCCTTTCGGACAGGGGGCCGAAAACATTCAGTACTTC

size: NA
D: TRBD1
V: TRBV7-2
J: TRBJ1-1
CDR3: CASSPWGTGDTEAFF
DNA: TGTGCCAGCAGCCCCTGGGGGACAGGGGACACTGAAGCTTTCTTT

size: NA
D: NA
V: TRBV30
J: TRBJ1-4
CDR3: CAWTPGGGRGEKLFF
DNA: TGTGCCTGGACCCCGGGGGGGGGCCGGGGTGAAAAACTGTTTTTT

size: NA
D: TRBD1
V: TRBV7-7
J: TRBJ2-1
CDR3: CASSTGQSSYNEQFF
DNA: TGTGCTAGCAGCACGGGACAGAGCTCCTACAATGAGCAGTTCTTC

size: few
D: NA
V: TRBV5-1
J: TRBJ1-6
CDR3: CASSQGNSPLHF
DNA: TGCGCCAGCAGCCAGGGGAATTCACCCCTCCACTTT

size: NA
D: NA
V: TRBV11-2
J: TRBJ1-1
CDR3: CASSRVPGPNTEAFF
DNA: TGTGCCAGCAGTCGGGTTCCGGGGCCTAACACTGAAGCTTTCTTT

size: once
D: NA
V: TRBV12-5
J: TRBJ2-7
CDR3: CASGFRQTYEQYF
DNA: TGTGCTAGTGGTTTTCGACAGACATACGAGCAGTACTTC

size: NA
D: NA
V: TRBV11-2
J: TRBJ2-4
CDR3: CASSLELGGSIAKNIQYF
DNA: TGTGCCAGCAGCTTAGAATTAGGGGGGAGTATAGCCAAAAACATTCAGTACTTC

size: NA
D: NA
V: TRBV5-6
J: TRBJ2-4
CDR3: CASSLGQVVGGAKNIQYF
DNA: TGTGCCAGCAGCTTGGGACAGGTCGTGGGGGGAGCCAAAAACATTCAGTACTTC

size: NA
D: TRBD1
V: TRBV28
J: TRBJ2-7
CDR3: CASSLVGQTYEQYF
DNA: TGTGCCAGCAGTTTAGTGGGACAGACCTACGAGCAGTACTTC

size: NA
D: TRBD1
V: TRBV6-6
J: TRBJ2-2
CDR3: CASSPRDRATGELFF
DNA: TGTGCCAGCAGCCCCAGGGACAGGGCCACCGGGGAGCTGTTTTTT

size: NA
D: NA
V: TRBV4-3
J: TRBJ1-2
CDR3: CASSQGPGLVGYTF
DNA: TGCGCCAGCAGCCAAGGGCCAGGGTTGGTTGGCTACACCTTC

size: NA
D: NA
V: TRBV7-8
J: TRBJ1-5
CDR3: CASSLVEQPQHF
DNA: TGTGCCAGCAGCTTAGTGGAACAGCCCCAGCATTTT

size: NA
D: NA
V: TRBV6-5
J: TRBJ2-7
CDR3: CASRLVDEQYF
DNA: TGTGCCAGCCGCTTAGTAGACGAGCAGTACTTC

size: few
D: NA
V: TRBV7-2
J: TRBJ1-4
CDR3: CASSSISGLNEKLFF
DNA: TGTGCCAGCAGCTCGATTTCAGGGCTAAATGAAAAACTGTTTTTT

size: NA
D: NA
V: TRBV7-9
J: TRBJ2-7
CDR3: CASSFSGGNEQYF
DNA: TGTGCCAGCAGCTTCAGCGGCGGCAACGAGCAGTACTTC

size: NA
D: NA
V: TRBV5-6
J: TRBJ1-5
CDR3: CASSLGRPRDLYSNQPQHF
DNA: TGTGCCAGCAGCTTGGGCCGGCCGCGAGACTTGTATAGCAATCAGCCCCAGCATTTT

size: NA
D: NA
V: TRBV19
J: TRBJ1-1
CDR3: CASSIVGENTEAFF
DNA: TGTGCCAGTAGTATAGTAGGGGAGAACACTGAAGCTTTCTTT

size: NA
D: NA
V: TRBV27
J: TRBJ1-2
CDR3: CASSLGGAGGYTF
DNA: TGTGCCAGCAGTTTGGGGGGGGCTGGTGGCTACACCTTC

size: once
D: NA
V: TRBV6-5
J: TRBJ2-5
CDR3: CASSYGAGFQETQYF
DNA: TGTGCCAGCAGTTACGGGGCGGGGTTCCAAGAGACCCAGTACTTC

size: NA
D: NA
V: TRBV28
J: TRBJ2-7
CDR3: CATAGRVYEQYF
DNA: TGTGCCACCGCAGGGCGGGTCTACGAGCAGTACTTC

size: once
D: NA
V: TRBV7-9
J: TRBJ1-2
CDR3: CASSLQEIYGYTF
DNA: TGTGCCAGCAGCTTACAGGAAATCTATGGCTACACCTTC

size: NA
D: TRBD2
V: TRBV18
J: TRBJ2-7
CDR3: CASSPGLAGAYEQYF
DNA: TGTGCCAGCTCACCGGGACTAGCGGGGGCCTACGAGCAGTACTTC